The sequence of this T cell receptor beta chain was determined in a study of radiation and T cells in renal cell carcinoma. The V end was cut by 2 bases, the J end by 2 bases, with 12 bases between. Germline V gives CDR1 MNHEY, CDR2 SMNVEV (reference sequence). The CDR3 spans 15 residues. Here immunoSEQ multiplex PCR was the method, and the copy in TCRdb shows in-frame clones only, minus some. The table has around 140,000 clones, around four fifths seen once. As for time point: baseline pretreatment blood. Described treatment: 15 Gy SBRT to primary tumor, nephrectomy 4 weeks later. This rearrangement joins TRBV27 to TRBJ1-1; D gene ambiguous. The TCR comes from a woman aged 45-65 years with renal cell carcinoma. The input for sequencing was blood, taken from a patient whose treatment included radiotherapy and nephrectomy. The CDR3 coding sequence is TGTGCCAGCAGTTTAAGGACCTCGACTAACACTGAAGCTTTCTTT. Translation: CASSLRTSTNTEAFF.